These 31 T cell receptor beta chains share one sample of origin, sequenced in a study of blood T cell repertoires in COVID-19. Assay: immunoSEQ multiplex PCR; the TCRdb copy retains only in-frame clones and omits some. The sample contains under 45,000 clones, about four fifths of which appear only once. Sequencing used peripheral blood. The receptors shown here come from a woman older than 75 with active or convalescent COVID-19.

This clone appeared once. The chain employs TRBV28 and TRBJ1-4; TRBD1 matches 9 bases. Germline assignment: CDR1 MDHEN and CDR2 SYDVKM. Trimming at V came to 6 bases and at J to 8 bases, leaving 10 bases not matched to a gene. This CDR3 has 15 amino acids. The CDR3 DNA is TGTGCCAGCAGCCTTAGGGACAGGGAAGGAGAAAAACTGTTTTTT. The encoded protein is CASSLRDREGEKLFF.

This chain joins TRBV27 and TRBJ2-3; 9 bases are a match to TRBD1. The CDR3 spans 14 residues. The germline V gene has CDR1 MNHEY and CDR2 SMNVEV (reference sequence). The V segment lost 6 bases and the J segment 4 bases; nucleotides outside the gene matches: 5. CDR3 nucleotide sequence: TGTGCCAGCAGGAAGGGACAGGGCGCAGATACGCAGTATTTT. It translates to CASRKGQGADTQYF.

The chain combines TRBV6-1 with TRBJ1-1; D call uncertain. The CDR3 contains 14 residues. Trimming cost V 2 bases and J 7 bases, with 14 bases left between them. In germline, CDR1 is MNHNS, CDR2 SASEGT. The CDR3: CASSEREDSIEAFF. The CDR3 DNA reads TGTGCCAGCAGTGAAAGAGAGGATTCCATTGAAGCTTTCTTT.

V usage is TRBV30 and J usage is TRBJ2-7; D is ambiguous. The CDR3 length is 11 residues. Germline CDR1 reads GTSNPN; CDR2 reads SVGIG (reference sequence). Trimming removed 2 bases from V and 3 bases from J, with 5 bases in between. The chain's CDR3 is CAWSPSYEQYF. The CDR3 coding sequence is TGTGCCTGGAGTCCCAGCTACGAGCAGTACTTC.

The chain has TRBV6-5 and TRBJ1-1; D gene unclear. Deletions cut 3 bases from V and 0 bases from J, with 14 bases between. The CDR3 consists of 16 residues. Germline V gene lookup returns CDR1 MNHEY and CDR2 SVGAGI. This chain's CDR3 is CASSYLTYPMNTEAFF. CDR3 nucleotide sequence: TGTGCCAGCAGTTATTTGACATACCCGATGAACACTGAAGCTTTCTTT.

V and J are TRBV4-1 and TRBJ2-7, with D tentatively TRBD1 (6 bases). From germline, CDR1 is MGHRA and CDR2 YSYEKL. The CDR3 loop spans 14 amino acids. Trimming shortened V by 4 bases and J by 1 base, and 11 bases separated the two germline ends. CDR3 nucleotide sequence: TGCGCCAGCAGCCCAGGACAGACATCCTACGAGCAGTACTTC. Translating it yields CASSPGQTSYEQYF.

The V gene is TRBV9, the J gene TRBJ1-3; tentative D call: TRBD1 (6 bases). The germline V gene has CDR1 SGDLS and CDR2 YYNGEE. CDR3 length equals 15 residues. The V end lost 5 bases, the J end lost 4 bases, and 16 bases lay between the germline ends. CDR3 protein: CASSFAGGAGNTIYF. The CDR3 DNA is TGTGCCAGCAGTTTCGCGGGGGGGGCCGGAAACACCATATATTTT.

The V and J genes are TRBV19 and TRBJ1-2, with D perhaps TRBD1 (6 bases). The germline V gene encodes CDR1 LNHDA and CDR2 SQIVND (reference sequence). V dropped 7 bases and J dropped 4 bases, with 22 bases sitting between them. The CDR3 extends over 16 amino acids. CDR3 nucleotide sequence: TGTGCCAGTAATTCGGGGACACCGCCGTTCTCCTATGGCTACACCTTC. Translated: CASNSGTPPFSYGYTF.

J is TRBJ1-2 and V is TRBV19; 11 bases map to TRBD1. The CDR3 contains 15 residues. Trimming cost V 5 bases and J 3 bases; bases outside gene matches: 5. Germline loops: CDR1 LNHDA, CDR2 SQIVND (reference sequence). The CDR3 DNA reads as TGTGCCAGTAGTTCCCGGACAGGGGGCTACTATGGCTACACCTTC. Translating it yields CASSSRTGGYYGYTF. Full variable domain (missing parts from reference TRBV19 and TRBJ1-2): DGGITQSPKYLFRKEGQNVTLSCEQNLNHDAMYWYRQDPGQGLRLIYYSQIVNDFQKGDIAEGYSVSREKKESFPLTVTSAQKNPTAFYLCASSSRTGGYYGYTFGSGTRLTVV.

The genes are TRBV11-2 and TRBJ1-6; 8 bases are shared with TRBD1. This CDR3 is 14 amino acids long. Germline assignment: CDR1 SGHAT and CDR2 FQNNGV. The junction had 6 bases not matched to a gene; V was cut back by 4 bases and J by 10 bases. This CDR3 is CASSSRQGTSPLHF. The CDR3 DNA is TGTGCCAGCAGCTCTCGACAGGGGACCTCACCCCTCCACTTT.

The gene calls are TRBV19 and TRBJ1-6; no definite D call. Germline V gives CDR1 LNHDA, CDR2 SQIVND (reference sequence). The V gene lost 2 bases and the J gene lost 9 bases, with 11 bases spanning the gap. This CDR3 region has 14 residues. The CDR3, as DNA: TGTGCCAGTAGTATAATGGGCGTCTCTTCACCCCTCCACTTT. It yields the protein CASSIMGVSSPLHF. Combining the CDR3 with reference TRBV19 and TRBJ1-6 gives the whole variable domain DGGITQSPKYLFRKEGQNVTLSCEQNLNHDAMYWYRQDPGQGLRLIYYSQIVNDFQKGDIAEGYSVSREKKESFPLTVTSAQKNPTAFYLCASSIMGVSSPLHFGNGTRLTVT.

This chain links TRBV24-1 with TRBJ2-1; 8 bases are a match to TRBD2. The CDR3 runs 17 residues. Germline CDR1 and CDR2: KGHDR and SFDVKD. V dropped 5 bases and J dropped 7; count of bases not matched to a gene: 15. The CDR3 DNA follows: TGTGCCACCAGTGCGGCGAGCGGGGGCGTCGGGTTGAATGAGCAGTTCTTC. This gives the protein CATSAASGGVGLNEQFF.

This clone was seen just once. The rearrangement uses TRBV5-8 and TRBJ1-1, with D unresolved. CDR3 length: 14 residues. V was pared by 0 bases and J by 7 bases, with 13 bases between. The germline CDR1 and CDR2 sequences are SGHTS and YDEGEE. CDR3: CASSLVVGRIEAFF. The CDR3 nucleotides read TGTGCCAGCAGCTTGGTAGTGGGCCGTATTGAAGCTTTCTTT.

The rearrangement links TRBV7-3 to TRBJ2-1, with 16 bases aligning to TRBD2. With 5 bases clipped from V and 2 bases from J, the junction kept 12 bases outside the gene matches. Per the germline V gene, CDR1 is SGHTA and CDR2 is FQGTGA. This CDR3 has 20 amino acids. The CDR3 sequence is CASSRDSGTSGRVTYNEQFF. CDR3 sequence (DNA): TGTGCCAGCAGCCGGGACTCGGGGACTAGCGGGAGGGTAACCTACAATGAGCAGTTCTTC.

A single count supports this clone. The V gene is TRBV5-1, the J gene TRBJ1-6; D gene unclear. The CDR3 runs 13 residues. Per the germline V gene, CDR1 is SGHRS and CDR2 is YFSETQ. Trimming took 4 bases from V and 8 from J, leaving 10 bases between them. In nucleotides, the CDR3 is TGCGCCAGCAGCACGACACCGGATTCACCCCTCCACTTT. Encoded protein: CASSTTPDSPLHF.

The chain uses TRBV7-9 and TRBJ2-4; tentative D call: TRBD1 (5 bases). The V gene's germline CDR1 is SEHNR and CDR2 FQNEAQ (reference sequence). CDR3 length equals 15 residues. Trimming shortened V by 5 bases and J by 8 bases, and 19 bases separated the two germline ends. The chain's CDR3 is CASSPKPGIGYIQYF. The CDR3 DNA reads as TGTGCCAGCAGCCCCAAACCAGGGATCGGTTACATTCAGTACTTC.

V gene TRBV2 combines with J gene TRBJ1-1, with a possible D match to TRBD1 (5 bases). V was pared by 6 bases and J by 5 bases, with 13 bases between. Germline loops: CDR1 SNHLY, CDR2 FYNNEI. The CDR3 length is 13 residues. The CDR3 sequence: CASRAGEGTEAFF. For the CDR3, the DNA is TGTGCCAGCAGGGCGGGGGAGGGGACTGAAGCTTTCTTT.

This clone was seen once. This chain uses TRBV24-1 with TRBJ2-7, with D possibly being TRBD2 (5 bases). The V and J ends lost 2 bases and 6 bases respectively, with 13 bases between them. The CDR3 is 14 residues long. Germline values: CDR1 KGHDR, CDR2 SFDVKD. Here the CDR3 reads CATSDWRAAGEQYF. Written as DNA, the CDR3 is TGTGCCACCAGTGATTGGAGAGCGGCGGGCGAGCAGTACTTC.

The genes are TRBV3-1 (or the pseudogene TRBV3-2) and TRBJ2-6; the match to TRBD2 covers 8 bases. V lost 5 bases, J lost 4 bases, and 10 bases stayed unmatched. The CDR3 extends over 17 amino acids. Germline loops: CDR1 LGHDT, CDR2 YNNKEL (reference sequence). Written as DNA, the CDR3 is TGTGCCAGCAGCTACACTAGCGGTCGGGCGGGGGCCAACGTCCTGACTTTC. It yields the protein CASSYTSGRAGANVLTF.

The chain has TRBV27 and TRBJ1-1; 10 bases are shared with TRBD1. J gave up 1 base and V 6 bases, and 11 bases lay outside the gene matches. Looked up from germline, CDR1 is MNHEY and CDR2 is SMNVEV (reference sequence). This CDR3 has 17 residues. The chain's CDR3 is CASRGQGRAGANTEAFF. The CDR3 bases are TGTGCCAGCAGGGGACAGGGGAGGGCTGGAGCGAACACTGAAGCTTTCTTT.

The rearrangement links TRBV10-1 to TRBJ2-2; TRBD1 agrees at 9 bases. J gave up 4 bases and V 6 bases, and 6 bases lay outside the gene matches. Germline CDR1 is WNHNN and CDR2 is SYGVQD (reference sequence). The CDR3 sequence is 15 residues long. CDR3 sequence reads: CASSPGQGGTGELFF. The CDR3 DNA sequence: TGCGCCAGCAGCCCGGGACAGGGCGGCACCGGGGAGCTGTTTTTT.

The rearrangement links TRBV25-1 to TRBJ1-6; 7 bases map to TRBD1. CDR1 MGHDK and CDR2 SYGVNS come from the germline V gene. V dropped 3 bases and J dropped 8; count of bases not matched to a gene: 10. CDR3 length equals 16 residues. The CDR3 loop is CASSDPRTGADSPLHF. In DNA form, the CDR3 reads TGTGCCAGCAGTGACCCTCGGACAGGAGCGGATTCACCCCTCCACTTT.

The chain is built from TRBV18 and TRBJ1-1; TRBD1 aligns across 7 bases. The CDR3 runs to 14 residues. Trimming at V came to 5 bases and at J to 4 bases, leaving 7 bases not matched to a gene. In germline, CDR1 is KGHSH, CDR2 LQKENI. In nucleotides, the CDR3 is TGTGCCAGCTCATCGTCCGGGACAGCCACTGAAGCTTTCTTT. Encoded protein: CASSSSGTATEAFF.

The CDR3 DNA follows: TGTGCCAGCAGTCAAGGAGTAGTAAGCCTCGGCTACACCTTC. Amino acids: CASSQGVVSLGYTF. This chain connects TRBV6-2 or TRBV6-3 to TRBJ1-2; no firm D call. The CDR3 sequence is 14 residues long. Germline lookup yields CDR1 MNHEY and CDR2 SVGEGT. V lost 5 bases, J lost 8 bases, and 18 bases lay in between.

The rearrangement uses TRBV19 and TRBJ1-1; no clear D gene. Trimming shortened V by 2 bases and J by 9 bases, and 7 bases separated the two germline ends. From germline, CDR1 is LNHDA and CDR2 SQIVND (reference sequence). The CDR3 has 11 residues. CDR3 sequence: CASSIQRKAFF. CDR3 in DNA: TGTGCCAGTAGTATACAGCGTAAAGCTTTCTTT.

This clone was observed a single time. CDR3 in amino acids: CASSLRQDRDEQYF. The CDR3 DNA sequence: TGCGCCAGCAGCTTGCGACAGGACCGAGACGAGCAGTACTTC. The chain recombines TRBV5-1 with TRBJ2-7; possibly TRBD1 for D (6 bases). CDR3 length: 14 amino acids. V shed 1 base and J shed 5 bases, with 13 bases lying between them. Germline values: CDR1 SGHRS, CDR2 YFSETQ.

The chain links TRBV30 to TRBJ1-4; the D gene is possibly TRBD1 (6 bases). Trimming shortened V by 3 bases and J by 7 bases, and 12 bases separated the two germline ends. The CDR3 extends over 13 amino acids. The germline V gene has CDR1 GTSNPN and CDR2 SVGIG (reference sequence). Here the CDR3 reads CAWRVGHPEKLFF. The CDR3 bases are TGTGCCTGGAGAGTGGGACATCCTGAAAAACTGTTTTTT.

The gene calls are TRBV2 and TRBJ2-5; 7 bases are shared with TRBD1. V was clipped by 7 bases and J by 2 bases; unmatched bases: 4. The CDR3 is made up of 13 amino acids. Germline lookup yields CDR1 SNHLY and CDR2 FYNNEI. The CDR3 spells CASIRDRQETQYF. Written as DNA, the CDR3 is TGTGCCAGCATCCGGGACAGACAAGAGACCCAGTACTTC.

The V call is TRBV5-1, the J call TRBJ2-7; 7 positions agree with TRBD1. The germline gives CDR1 SGHRS, CDR2 YFSETQ. This CDR3 is 14 amino acids long. V was clipped by 1 base and J by 3 bases; unmatched bases: 4. The CDR3 region is CASSLSGTVYEQYF. The CDR3 DNA sequence: TGCGCCAGCAGCTTGTCGGGGACAGTCTACGAGCAGTACTTC.

The chain couples TRBV27 to TRBJ1-5, with D unclear. Germline-derived CDR1 and CDR2 are MNHEY and SMNVEV (reference sequence). Between the trimmed V and J ends, which lost 6 bases and 4 bases, there was a span of 13 bases. The CDR3 loop spans 14 amino acids. The CDR3 protein is CASRHREVNQPQHF. The CDR3 bases are TGTGCCAGCAGGCACCGGGAGGTTAATCAGCCCCAGCATTTT.

The chain couples TRBV25-1 to TRBJ2-1; D perhaps matches TRBD2 (7 bases). V was shortened by 2 bases and J by 3 bases, with 17 bases between the two germline ends. The germline V gene has CDR1 MGHDK and CDR2 SYGVNS. The CDR3 spans 17 residues. For the CDR3, the DNA is TGTGCCAGCAGTGAAGGGGGGGCTAGCGGATACTACAATGAGCAGTTCTTC. As protein: CASSEGGASGYYNEQFF.